The clone carrying this T cell receptor (beta chain) has just one count. This entry comes from a study of T-cell reconstitution after alpha-beta-depleted transplantation in children. Preparation of the TCRbeta library was carried out with unique molecular identifiers. In TCRdb, the PCR reads were re-called with MiXCR into one record per CDR3 protein. The sample lists around 600,000 distinct CDR3 sequences, over 15% occurring once. The CDR3 is 14 residues long. Trimming cost V 8 bases and J 6 bases; bases outside gene matches: 6. Per germline, CDR1 SNHLY and CDR2 FYNNEI. The gene calls are TRBV2 and TRBJ1-6; 8 positions match TRBD1. The TCR sequence derives from a human donor who donated a stem cell graft to a child with acute myeloid leukemia. Source: PBMCs from the stem cell graft donor, taken from the stem cell graft. The CDR3 DNA follows: TGTGCCAGCTTGAGGACAGGGCCTAATTCACCCCTCCACTTT. Protein: CASLRTGPNSPLHF.